The 25 T cell receptor beta chains listed next were all sequenced from one sample in a study of CD8+CD57+ T cells in acquired aplastic anemia. CDR3 and TCR beta VDJ profiling relied on a genomic DNA template. TCRdb fed the reads into MiXCR, producing one record per CDR3 protein. The profile shows 130,000 or so distinct CDR3 sequences, under 60% of them singletons. CD8+CD57+ cell expansion had been shown by flow cytometry in patients chosen for sequencing. The specimen sequenced was sorted CD4+, CD8+, or CD8+CD57+ T cells (not recorded which) from PBMCs. These receptors all come from a human donor with aplastic anemia.

The rearrangement links TRBV5-1 to TRBJ1-5; 9 bases align to TRBD1. V dropped 4 bases and J dropped 7; count of bases not matched to a gene: 3. Germline V gene data show CDR1 as SGHRS and CDR2 as YFSETQ. This CDR3 has 13 residues. The CDR3 is CASSGDRGQPQHF. In nucleotides, the CDR3 is TGCGCCAGCAGCGGAGACAGGGGGCAGCCCCAGCATTTT.

The CDR3 DNA sequence: TGTGCCAGCAGCTTAAGTGAGACAGGAAATTCACCCCTCCACTTT. Its translation is CASSLSETGNSPLHF. The chain is built from TRBV7-9 and TRBJ1-6; tentatively, D is TRBD1 (6 bases). V was cut by 2 bases and J by 7 bases, with 12 bases left in between. Germline V gene data show CDR1 as SEHNR and CDR2 as FQNEAQ (reference sequence). This CDR3 has 15 amino acids.

The chain employs TRBV19 and TRBJ2-7, with 10 bases identical to TRBD1. Germline CDR1 reads LNHDA; CDR2 reads SQIVND (reference sequence). V was pared by 8 bases and J by 5 bases, with 9 bases of the junction left unmatched. The CDR3 has 14 amino acids. The chain's CDR3 is CASSAGQGKNEQYF. The CDR3 nucleotides read TGTGCCAGTTCGGCGGGACAGGGGAAAAACGAGCAGTACTTC.

V and J are TRBV15 and TRBJ2-7, with D unresolved. The V and J ends lost 0 bases and 2 bases respectively, with 11 bases between them. Germline values: CDR1 LNHNV, CDR2 YYDKDF (reference sequence). This CDR3 spans 15 amino acids. The CDR3 DNA sequence: TGTGCCACCAGCAGAGATACCACCGTCACCTACGAGCAGTACTTC. This gives the protein CATSRDTTVTYEQYF.

This clonotype was seen repeatedly, ten times or more. The rearrangement joins TRBV27 to TRBJ1-2, with 7 bases matching TRBD1. This CDR3 is 13 amino acids long. Per the germline V gene, CDR1 is MNHEY and CDR2 is SMNVEV (reference sequence). With 8 bases clipped from V and 6 bases from J, the junction kept 9 bases outside the gene matches. CDR3 bases: TGTGCCAGCTCTTCGGACAGGTGGCATGGCTACACCTTC. Encoded protein: CASSSDRWHGYTF.

This clonotype was seen a few times. The chain uses TRBV7-2 and TRBJ2-7; D gene uncertain. Germline V gives CDR1 SGHTA, CDR2 FQGNSA. The CDR3 covers 10 residues. Trimming left V 8 bases short and J 6 bases short, with 8 bases between. The CDR3 DNA is TGTGCCAGCTCAGGTGGCGAGCAGTACTTC. This encodes CASSGGEQYF.

This clonotype was observed a handful of times. This sequence joins TRBV15 and TRBJ2-3; D gene uncertain. The V and J ends lost 0 bases and 0 bases respectively, with 1 base between them. Germline CDR1 is LNHNV and CDR2 is YYDKDF (reference sequence). This CDR3 comprises 13 residues. This CDR3 reads CATSRDSTDTQYF. Here the CDR3 DNA reads TGTGCCACCAGCAGAGATAGCACAGATACGCAGTATTTT. The variable domain in full, with the rest retrieved from reference TRBV15 and TRBJ2-3, is DAMVIQNPRYQVTQFGKPVTLSCSQTLNHNVMYWYQQKSSQAPKLLFHYYDKDFNNEADTPDNFQSRRPNTSFCFLDIRSPGLGDTAMYLCATSRDSTDTQYFGPGTRLTVL.

CDR3 sequence reads: CASSIPRTSGMIDEQYF. DNA for the CDR3: TGTGCCAGTAGTATACCAAGGACTAGCGGGATGATCGACGAGCAGTACTTC. The V gene is TRBV19, the J gene TRBJ2-7; 12 bases agree with TRBD2. The CDR3 spans 17 residues. J lost 5 bases, V lost 2 bases, and 10 bases had no gene match. CDR1 is LNHDA and CDR2 is SQIVND in the germline V gene (reference sequence).

V usage is TRBV25-1 and J usage is TRBJ2-3, with D unresolved. V was cut by 1 base and J by 5 bases, with 4 bases left in between. The CDR3 spans 12 residues. Germline V gene lookup returns CDR1 MGHDK and CDR2 SYGVNS. The CDR3 loop is CASSEFGDTQYF. DNA of the CDR3: TGTGCCAGCAGTGAATTTGGAGATACGCAGTATTTT.

The chain joins TRBV20-1 to TRBJ2-5; D might be TRBD1 or TRBD2, each matching 5 bases. CDR1 and CDR2 (germline): DFQATT, SNEGSKA (reference sequence). Deletions cut 5 bases from V and 5 bases from J, with 9 bases between. The CDR3 spans 11 residues. CDR3 loop: CSAGWGETQYF. The CDR3 region has the DNA TGCAGTGCTGGGTGGGGGGAGACCCAGTACTTC.

The table lists this clonotype with a few counts. The V gene is TRBV7-2, the J gene TRBJ2-3; D gene uncertain. The ends were cut back, 7 bases at V and 8 bases at J, with 16 bases in the middle. In germline, CDR1 is SGHTA, CDR2 FQGNSA. The length of the CDR3 is 13 residues. CDR3 amino acids: CASIPSASGTQYF. CDR3 in DNA: TGTGCCAGCATCCCTTCAGCGTCCGGTACGCAGTATTTT.

The V gene is TRBV20-1, the J gene TRBJ2-3, with 10 bases fitting TRBD2. CDR1 is DFQATT, CDR2 SNEGSKA, per germline (reference sequence). This CDR3 is built from 15 residues. V shed 5 bases, J shed 3 bases, and the junction held 8 bases outside the gene matches. CDR3 DNA: TGCAGTGCTCCTGGAGCGGGGGGGCGGACAGATACGCAGTATTTT. This gives the protein CSAPGAGGRTDTQYF.

This clonotype was recorded many times. The chain uses TRBV24-1 and TRBJ1-4; TRBD1 might be the D (6 bases). Per the germline V gene, CDR1 is KGHDR and CDR2 is SFDVKD. The V end lost 4 bases, the J end lost 7 bases, and 15 bases lay between the germline ends. There are 15 residues in the CDR3. The CDR3 DNA sequence: TGTGCCACCAGTGACGGTTGGGGGCGCGGTGAAAAACTGTTTTTT. Its protein is CATSDGWGRGEKLFF.

This clonotype was seen a single time. The chain has TRBV7-2 and TRBJ1-2; 7 nucleotides line up with TRBD1. The CDR3 spans 15 residues. The germline V gene encodes CDR1 SGHTA and CDR2 FQGNSA. With 5 bases clipped from V and 7 bases from J, the junction kept 13 bases outside the gene matches. The CDR3 protein is CASSAWGQQPFGYTF. The CDR3 region has the DNA TGTGCCAGCAGCGCCTGGGGACAGCAACCTTTTGGCTACACCTTC. Full variable domain (remainder filled in from reference TRBV7-2 and TRBJ1-2): GAGVSQSPSNKVTEKGKDVELRCDPISGHTALYWYRQSLGQGLEFLIYFQGNSAPDKSGLPSDRFSAERTGGSVSTLTIQRTQQEDSAVYLCASSAWGQQPFGYTFGSGTRLTVV.

The chain joins TRBV24-1 to TRBJ2-5; 9 bases agree with TRBD1. The V and J ends lost 3 bases and 5 bases, in that order; junction bases with no gene match: 9. Germline assignment: CDR1 KGHDR and CDR2 SFDVKD. This CDR3 has 16 residues. The CDR3 sequence is CATSDGTTGGRETQYF. CDR3 DNA: TGTGCCACCAGTGATGGGACCACAGGGGGCCGGGAGACCCAGTACTTC.

The chain carries TRBV13 and TRBJ1-6, with unresolved D. The V end was cut by 3 bases, the J end by 8 bases, with 11 bases between. The CDR3 has 14 amino acids. In germline, CDR1 is PRHDT, CDR2 FYEKMQ (reference sequence). Here the CDR3 reads CASSLMGYDSPLHF. CDR3 coding DNA: TGTGCCAGCAGCTTGATGGGGTACGATTCACCCCTCCACTTT.

The V and J genes are TRBV20-1 and TRBJ2-7, with 8 bases identical to TRBD1. Germline V gene sequence: CDR1 DFQATT, CDR2 SNEGSKA (reference sequence). V gave up 4 bases and J gave up 5 bases; unmatched junction bases: 4. There are 12 residues in the CDR3. Here the CDR3 DNA reads TGCAGTGCTATAAAGACAGGGGACGAGCAGTACTTC. Its translation: CSAIKTGDEQYF.

On this clonotype itself: A much larger clone lies a single base off, so this may be a read error. The chain uses TRBV2 and TRBJ1-3, with unresolved D. The CDR3 sequence is 14 residues long. CDR1 is SNHLY and CDR2 is FYNNEI in the germline V gene. The CDR3 nucleotides are TGTGCCAGCAGGGGCATCAGATCTGGAAGCACCATATATTTT. This encodes CASRGIRSGSTIYF.

The chain recombines TRBV5-5 with TRBJ2-7; the D is unclear. Trimming removed 9 bases at V and 3 bases at J, with 10 bases between. CDR1 is SGHKS and CDR2 is YYEKEE in the germline V gene (reference sequence). There are 11 residues in the CDR3. CDR3 DNA sequence: TGTGCCACCTCGTGGGGCTACGAGCAGTACTTC. The encoded protein is CATSWGYEQYF.

J is TRBJ1-2 and V is TRBV20-1; D remains unclear. V was pared by 5 bases and J by 6 bases, with 19 bases between. From germline, CDR1 is DFQATT and CDR2 SNEGSKA (reference sequence). The CDR3 covers 14 residues. The CDR3 reads CSASIQFPGDGYTF. Here the CDR3 DNA reads TGCAGTGCTTCGATACAGTTCCCCGGGGATGGCTACACCTTC.

Only one count was recorded for this clonotype. The chain couples TRBV29-1 to TRBJ1-2; TRBD1 is a possible D gene (5 bases). Germline CDR1 SQVTM, CDR2 ANQGSEA. V was pared by 4 bases and J by 4 bases, with 16 bases between. This CDR3 region has 14 residues. CDR3 coding DNA: TGCAGCGTTGTTGGTCAGGGTGCGAGCTATGGCTACACCTTC. Residues: CSVVGQGASYGYTF.

As concerns this clonotype: Relative to the germline gene, one junction end is altered; a read error may explain this. V and J are TRBV20-1 and TRBJ1-4; 11 bases are shared with TRBD1. Germline V CDR1 and CDR2: DFQATT, SNEGSKA (reference sequence). This CDR3 region has 13 residues. The CDR3 reads CSATGTGGENLFF. The DNA of the CDR3 is TGCAGTGCGACCGGGACAGGGGGTGAAAACCTGTTTTTT.

V and J are TRBV2 and TRBJ1-2; TRBD1 might be the D (5 bases). The CDR3 has 13 residues. The V end lost 8 bases, the J end lost 0 bases, and 10 bases lay between the germline ends. The germline gives CDR1 SNHLY, CDR2 FYNNEI. This CDR3 is CASDSTANYGYTF. CDR3 DNA sequence: TGTGCCAGCGACAGTACAGCTAACTATGGCTACACCTTC. Full variable domain (outside the CDR3, taken from reference TRBV2 and TRBJ1-2): EPEVTQTPSHQVTQMGQEVILRCVPISNHLYFYWYRQILGQKVEFLVSFYNNEISEKSEIFDDQFSVERPDGSNFTLKIRSTKLEDSAMYFCASDSTANYGYTFGSGTRLTVV.

In its sample, this clonotype was seen once. This sequence joins TRBV7-2 and TRBJ2-5; the match to TRBD2 covers 8 bases. The CDR3 runs 16 residues. Trimming at V came to 1 base and at J to 4 bases, leaving 8 bases not matched to a gene. Germline V CDR1 and CDR2: SGHTA, FQGNSA. DNA for the CDR3: TGTGCCAGCAGCTTAGGATTAGAGCGGGAGACAGAGACCCAGTACTTC. Translated, it gives CASSLGLERETETQYF.

This clonotype was detected a few times. The gene calls are TRBV25-1 and TRBJ2-3; 10 bases align to TRBD1. CDR1 and CDR2 from the germline V gene are MGHDK and SYGVNS. The CDR3 covers 14 residues. V lost 11 bases, J lost 2 bases, and 7 bases stayed unmatched. The CDR3 DNA follows: TGTGCCCCAACGGGGACAGGGGTCACAGATACGCAGTATTTT. Protein sequence: CAPTGTGVTDTQYF.